This TCR beta chain was recovered during a study of cytomegalovirus exposure and HLA in healthy donors. With 60 Vbeta and 13 Jbeta primers, the PCR was carried out. This table comes from immunoSEQ multiplex PCR, and its TCRdb copy is limited to in-frame clones, with some not included. The table records under 200,000 clones, around 79% of them present only once. Germline CDR1 is SEHNR and CDR2 is FQNEAQ (reference sequence). This CDR3 has 15 amino acids. V gave up 4 bases and J gave up 1 base; unmatched junction bases: 2. Regarding this clone: Its antigen remains unidentified.

Whole-study results and caveats: Productive status was seen about 87% or about 30% of the time for most TCR beta V segments in an earlier analysis.

The receptor was derived from a woman aged 45-65 years in good health and CMV-seronegative. Sequencing input: PBMCs. The chain joins TRBV7-9 to TRBJ2-3; 10 bases match TRBD2. The CDR3, as DNA: TGTGCCAGCAGCTCCGGGACTAGCGGCACAGATACGCAGTATTTT. Its translation is CASSSGTSGTDTQYF. The whole variable domain, remainder taken from reference TRBV7-9 and TRBJ2-3, is DTGVSQNPRHKITKRGQNVTFRCDPISEHNRLYWYRQTLGQGPEFLTYFQNEAQLEKSRLLSDRFSAERPKGSFSTLEIQRTEQGDSAMYLCASSSGTSGTDTQYFGPGTRLTVL.